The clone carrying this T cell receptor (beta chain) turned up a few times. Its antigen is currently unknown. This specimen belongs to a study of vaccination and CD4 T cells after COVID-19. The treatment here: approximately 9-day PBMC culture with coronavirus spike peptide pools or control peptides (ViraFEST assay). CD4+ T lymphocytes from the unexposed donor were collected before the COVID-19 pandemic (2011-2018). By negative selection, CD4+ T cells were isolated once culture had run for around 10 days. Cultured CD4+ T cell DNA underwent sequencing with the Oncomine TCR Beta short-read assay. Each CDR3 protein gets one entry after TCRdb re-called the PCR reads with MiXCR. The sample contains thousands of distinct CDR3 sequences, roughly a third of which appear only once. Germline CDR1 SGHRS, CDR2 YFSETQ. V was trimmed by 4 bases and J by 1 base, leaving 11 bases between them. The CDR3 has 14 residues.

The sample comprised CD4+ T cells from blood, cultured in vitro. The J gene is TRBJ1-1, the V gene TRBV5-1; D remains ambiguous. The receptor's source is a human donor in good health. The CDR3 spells CASSPIGRNTEAFF. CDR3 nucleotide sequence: TGCGCCAGCAGCCCCATTGGACGGAACACTGAAGCTTTCTTT.